This TCR beta chain was sequenced in a study of blood T cells in healthy people across ages. At least ten counts were recorded for this clonotype. Healthy individuals of Caucasian origin from Russia, aged about 6 to 90, served as donors. The germline CDR1 and CDR2 sequences are SGHTA and FQGNSA. The CDR3 is 13 amino acids. A second PCR, run for roughly 7 to 12 cycles, used a sample-barcoded 5' primer plus a J-beta primer mix. TCRdb processed the 5' RACE reads anew with MiXCR; each CDR3 protein has one entry. The data contain 1.5 million to 2 million distinct CDR3 sequences, about 49% of them singletons.

The rearrangement links TRBV7-2 to TRBJ2-7, with TRBD2 matching 8 bases. The DNA matches TRBJ2-5 better at its end, which makes the J call doubtful. This receptor was obtained from a woman in her thirties or forties in good health. Sequenced sample: blood. CDR3 in amino acids: CASLQRGRETQYF. The CDR3 DNA follows: TGTGCCAGCTTACAGCGGGGGAGGGAGACCCAGTACTTC.